This entry lists 11 T cell receptor beta chains sequenced from one sample in a study of blood T cell repertoires in COVID-19. Assay: immunoSEQ multiplex PCR; the TCRdb copy retains only in-frame clones and omits some. Here the sample spans roughly 300,000 clones, 75% to 95% being singletons. Sequenced: PBMCs or T cells enriched from blood (not recorded which). The receptors here all came from a woman under 40 who had recovered from COVID-19.

The chain has TRBV4-3 and TRBJ1-2; TRBD1 matches at 7 bases. V gave up 4 bases and J gave up 4 bases; unmatched junction bases: 9. Germline CDR1 LGHNA, CDR2 YSLEER. This CDR3 contains 15 residues. CDR3 coding DNA: TGCGCCAGCAGCCCGCCTCCCCCAGGGGGCTATGGCTACACCTTC. Translation gives CASSPPPPGGYGYTF.

This clone was observed a single time. The J gene is TRBJ2-1, the V gene TRBV15, with 9 positions matching TRBD1. CDR3 length equals 16 residues. Germline V gene data show CDR1 as LNHNV and CDR2 as YYDKDF (reference sequence). Trimming at V came to 0 bases and at J to 4 bases, leaving 4 bases not matched to a gene. The CDR3 nucleotides are TGTGCCACCAGCAGAGACAGGACAGGGGCGTACAATGAGCAGTTCTTC. Protein product: CATSRDRTGAYNEQFF.

This chain joins TRBV30 and TRBJ2-7; 9 bases map to TRBD1. CDR3 length: 19 residues. Germline V CDR1 and CDR2: GTSNPN, SVGIG (reference sequence). The J segment lost 0 bases and the V segment lost 3 bases, leaving 18 bases of the junction unmatched. The CDR3 protein is CAWSIRELTGTGSSYEQYF. The DNA for the CDR3 is TGTGCCTGGAGCATTAGAGAACTTACCGGGACAGGGTCCTCCTACGAGCAGTACTTC.

This sequence joins TRBV5-1 and TRBJ2-7; TRBD1 aligns across 11 bases. The CDR3 covers 15 residues. From germline, CDR1 is SGHRS and CDR2 YFSETQ. The V and J ends lost 0 bases and 3 bases, in that order; junction bases with no gene match: 2. CDR3 coding DNA: TGCGCCAGCAGCTTGGACGGGACAGGGGGCTACGAGCAGTACTTC. This codes for CASSLDGTGGYEQYF.

The chain recombines TRBV5-1 with TRBJ2-1; 10 bases fit TRBD2. Germline V gene sequence: CDR1 SGHRS, CDR2 YFSETQ. CDR3 length: 18 amino acids. V lost 4 bases and J lost 0; bases outside the gene matches: 10. Here the CDR3 reads CASSLSAGGAHSYNEQFF. The CDR3, as DNA: TGCGCCAGCAGCCTATCAGCGGGAGGGGCCCACTCCTACAATGAGCAGTTCTTC.

The count of this clone is one. This rearrangement joins TRBV14 to TRBJ1-2; 8 nucleotides agree with TRBD1. Germline values: CDR1 SGHDN, CDR2 FVKESK. J gave up 4 bases and V 4 bases, and 8 bases lay outside the gene matches. This CDR3 has 15 residues. In DNA, the CDR3 is TGTGCCAGCAGCCTGCGGACAGGGTATGGCTATGGCTACACCTTC. This codes for CASSLRTGYGYGYTF.

The V and J genes are TRBV28 and TRBJ1-1; 8 nucleotides match TRBD1. The length of the CDR3 is 13 residues. J gave up 4 bases and V 7 bases, and 5 bases lay outside the gene matches. CDR1 is MDHEN, CDR2 SYDVKM, per germline. The CDR3 DNA follows: TGTGCCAGCAAAAGACAGGGGACCACTGAAGCTTTCTTT. This encodes CASKRQGTTEAFF.

This clone was recorded once. This chain connects TRBV5-1 to TRBJ2-1; D is possibly TRBD2 (6 bases). V lost 6 bases, J lost 9 bases, and 16 bases lay in between. Germline CDR1 SGHRS, CDR2 YFSETQ. CDR3 size: 13 residues. CDR3 amino acids: CASTRETGGEQFF. The CDR3 coding sequence is TGCGCCAGCACCCGGGAAACCGGGGGTGAGCAGTTCTTC.

This chain joins TRBV9 and TRBJ2-7, with a tentative D call TRBD2 (6 bases). The germline gives CDR1 SGDLS, CDR2 YYNGEE. Trimming removed 0 bases from V and 1 base from J, with 20 bases in between. This CDR3 spans 18 amino acids. The CDR3 here is CASSVVVSVREESYEQYF. In DNA, the CDR3 is TGTGCCAGCAGCGTAGTAGTTAGCGTGCGGGAAGAGTCCTACGAGCAGTACTTC.

The chain couples TRBV10-3 to TRBJ2-5; 10 nucleotides match TRBD2. The CDR3 spans 16 residues. Per germline, CDR1 ENHRY and CDR2 SYGVKD. J lost 4 bases, V lost 0 bases, and 5 bases had no gene match. The CDR3 coding sequence is TGTGCCATCAGTGAGTCGGCCAGCGGGAGGGGAGAGACCCAGTACTTC. It yields the protein CAISESASGRGETQYF.

The chain joins TRBV5-8 to TRBJ2-5; no clear D gene. CDR3 length: 14 amino acids. Germline V gives CDR1 SGHTS, CDR2 YDEGEE. V was shortened by 0 bases and J by 2 bases, with 8 bases between the two germline ends. In DNA, the CDR3 is TGTGCCAGCAGCTTGGGGCCGGGTCAAGAGACCCAGTACTTC. It specifies CASSLGPGQETQYF.